This T cell receptor beta chain was found in a study of glioma-infiltrating T cells after dendritic cell vaccination. Study overall: Autologous tumor lysate was loaded overnight onto monocyte-derived dendritic cells grown seven days with IL-4 and GM-CSF. Patients received three intradermal dendritic cell vaccine injections at biweekly intervals. Regarding the study as a whole: Estimated pretreatment TIL content predicted outcome after dendritic cell vaccination.

Only a few counts were recorded for this clone. Its antigen is still unknown. Germline lookup yields CDR1 MNHNS and CDR2 SASEGT. The CDR3 has 13 residues. Deletions cut 7 bases from V and 3 bases from J, with 13 bases between. This table comes from immunoSEQ multiplex PCR, and its TCRdb copy is limited to in-frame clones, with some not included. The table lists approximately 91,000 clones, around four fifths of them singletons. Time point given: after dendritic cell vaccination, including at tumor progression/relapse. Sequenced here: blood, sampled after dendritic cell vaccination. The sequence derives from a human donor with glioblastoma. This chain links TRBV6-1 with TRBJ2-7, with a weak D call TRBD1 (6 bases). As DNA, the CDR3 is TGTGCCAGCAACCTGGACAGTTACTACGAGCAGTACTTC. This sequence encodes CASNLDSYYEQYF.